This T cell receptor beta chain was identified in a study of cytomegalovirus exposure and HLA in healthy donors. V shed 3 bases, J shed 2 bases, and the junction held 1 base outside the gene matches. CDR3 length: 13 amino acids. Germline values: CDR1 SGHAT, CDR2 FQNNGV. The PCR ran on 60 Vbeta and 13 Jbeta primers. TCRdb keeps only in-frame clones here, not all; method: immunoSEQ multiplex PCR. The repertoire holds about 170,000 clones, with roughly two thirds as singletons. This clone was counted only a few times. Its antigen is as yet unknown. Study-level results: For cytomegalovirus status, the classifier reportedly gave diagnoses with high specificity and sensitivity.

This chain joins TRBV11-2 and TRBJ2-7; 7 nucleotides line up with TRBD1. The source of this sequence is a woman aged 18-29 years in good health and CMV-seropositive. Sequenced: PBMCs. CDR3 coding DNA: TGTGCCAGCAGCTTCGGGACAGCCTACGAGCAGTACTTC. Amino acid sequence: CASSFGTAYEQYF. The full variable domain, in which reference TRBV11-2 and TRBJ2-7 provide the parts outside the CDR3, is EAGVAQSPRYKIIEKRQSVAFWCNPISGHATLYWYQQILGQGPKLLIQFQNNGVVDDSQLPKDRFSAERLKGVDSTLKIQPAKLEDSAVYLCASSFGTAYEQYFGPGTRLTVT.